The present entry profiles one T cell receptor beta chain with its context. Germline loops: CDR1 MGHDK, CDR2 SYGVNS. The V segment lost 4 bases and the J segment 0 bases; nucleotides outside the gene matches: 1. The CDR3 sequence is 14 residues long. This record comes from a study of blood T cell repertoires in COVID-19. The table came from immunoSEQ multiplex PCR; TCRdb's copy has only in-frame clones and leaves some out. The data contain 65,000 to 90,000 clones, roughly 87% of them singletons. The sequenced sample consisted of peripheral blood. This rearrangement joins TRBV25-1 to TRBJ1-1, with 8 positions matching TRBD1. The TCR sequence derives from a man between 45 and 60 years old with acute or convalescent COVID-19. DNA of the CDR3: TGTGCCAGCAGTGGGACAGGGATGAACACTGAAGCTTTCTTT. As protein: CASSGTGMNTEAFF.